This T cell receptor beta chain was observed in a study of blood T cell repertoires in COVID-19. The wider study: Samples taken during acute and convalescent COVID-19 were collected in the United States, Italy and Spain.

Per the original data handling: Cell counts per sample came from amplifying reference gene primers. Sequencing used immunoSEQ multiplex PCR; TCRdb keeps in-frame clones, though not all of them. That table supplies the V and J calls and clone size; D and trimming were determined from the DNA. The sample lists tens of thousands of clones; under 85% were seen once. The CDR3 is 14 residues long. Trimming took 10 bases from V and 7 from J; bases not matched to a gene: 10. Germline CDR1 SNHLY, CDR2 FYNNEI. What was sequenced was peripheral blood. The gene calls are TRBV2 and TRBJ2-1, with 10 bases fitting TRBD2. The sequence derives from a man between 50 and 59 years old with COVID-19, enrolled during active disease. CDR3 loop: CATKSGGANNEQFF. The CDR3, as DNA: TGTGCCACGAAAAGCGGGGGGGCCAATAATGAGCAGTTCTTC.